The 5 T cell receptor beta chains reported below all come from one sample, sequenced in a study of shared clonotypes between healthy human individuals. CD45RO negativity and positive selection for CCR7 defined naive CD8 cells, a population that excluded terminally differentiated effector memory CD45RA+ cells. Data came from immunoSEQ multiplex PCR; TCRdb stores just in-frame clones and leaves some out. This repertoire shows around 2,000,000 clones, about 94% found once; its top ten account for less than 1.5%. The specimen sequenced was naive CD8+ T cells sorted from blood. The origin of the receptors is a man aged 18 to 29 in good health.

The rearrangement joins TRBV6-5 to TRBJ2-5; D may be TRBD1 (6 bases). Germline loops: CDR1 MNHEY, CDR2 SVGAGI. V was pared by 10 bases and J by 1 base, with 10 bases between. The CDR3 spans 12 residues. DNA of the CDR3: TGTGCCACTTGGACAGCCCAAGAGACCCAGTACTTC. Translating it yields CATWTAQETQYF.

The CDR3: CASTTTGGLYTDTQYF. Here the CDR3 DNA reads TGTGCCAGCACCACCACCGGCGGTCTCTACACAGATACGCAGTATTTT. V and J are TRBV27 and TRBJ2-3; D remains ambiguous. V was clipped by 7 bases and J by 2 bases, with 19 bases between them. Germline assignment: CDR1 MNHEY and CDR2 SMNVEV (reference sequence). CDR3 length equals 16 residues.

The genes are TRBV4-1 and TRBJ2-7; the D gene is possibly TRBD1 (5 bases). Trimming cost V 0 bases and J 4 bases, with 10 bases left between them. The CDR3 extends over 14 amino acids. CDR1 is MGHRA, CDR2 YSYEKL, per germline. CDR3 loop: CASSQDIRTYEQYF. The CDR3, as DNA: TGCGCCAGCAGCCAAGATATTAGGACATACGAGCAGTACTTC.

The CDR3 bases are TGTGCCAGGAACCGCGGGGGGCAGGCTAATCAGCCCCAGCATTTT. This translates into CARNRGGQANQPQHF. V usage is TRBV6-5 and J usage is TRBJ1-5, with a tentative D call TRBD1 (6 bases). Germline loops: CDR1 MNHEY, CDR2 SVGAGI. The CDR3 totals 15 residues. Trimming removed 9 bases at V and 4 bases at J, with 19 bases between.

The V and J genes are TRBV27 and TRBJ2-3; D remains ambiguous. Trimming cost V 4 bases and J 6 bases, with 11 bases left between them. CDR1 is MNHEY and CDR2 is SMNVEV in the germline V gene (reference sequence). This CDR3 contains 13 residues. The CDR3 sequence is CASSYGPPDTQYF. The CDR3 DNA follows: TGTGCCAGCAGTTACGGACCTCCGGATACGCAGTATTTT.